These 21 T cell receptor beta chains came from one sample sequenced in a study of shared clonotypes between healthy human individuals. The repertoire was sequenced with immunoSEQ multiplex PCR; TCRdb's copy has only in-frame clones and lacks some. The sample shows a few million clones, approximately 90% of them seen only once. The sequencing sample was made of naive CD4+ T cells sorted from blood. Subset reported: CD45RA+ positively selected. The receptors were sampled from a man younger than 35 in good health.

In its sample, this clone was seen once. The V call is TRBV6-5, the J call TRBJ1-1, with D unresolved. The CDR3 covers 15 residues. Germline assignment: CDR1 MNHEY and CDR2 SVGAGI. Trimming took 7 bases from V and 2 from J, leaving 17 bases between them. In DNA form, the CDR3 reads TGTGCCAGCAATACTAACGGGCAGCTAAACACTGAAGCTTTCTTT. This gives the protein CASNTNGQLNTEAFF.

The chain joins TRBV19 to TRBJ1-5, with 7 bases aligning to TRBD1. V dropped 4 bases and J dropped 6; count of bases not matched to a gene: 12. Germline V lookup: CDR1 LNHDA, CDR2 SQIVND (reference sequence). The CDR3 length is 16 residues. CDR3 loop: CASSTPTGSRSQPQHF. CDR3 in DNA: TGTGCCAGTAGTACGCCGACAGGGAGTAGATCTCAGCCCCAGCATTTT.

This chain uses TRBV5-4 with TRBJ1-2, with D unclear. This CDR3 spans 13 amino acids. The V and J ends lost 1 base and 3 bases respectively, with 7 bases between them. Looked up from germline, CDR1 is SGHNT and CDR2 is YYREEE (reference sequence). The CDR3 DNA reads as TGTGCCAGCAGCTTGCGGACGGACTATGGCTACACCTTC. Translated, it gives CASSLRTDYGYTF.

About this clone itself: Other DNA sequences in the sample encode the same CDR3. This chain links TRBV30 with TRBJ1-5, with TRBD1 identical over 9 bases. The CDR3 extends over 13 amino acids. V lost 4 bases, J lost 5 bases, and 3 bases stayed unmatched. The germline V gene encodes CDR1 GTSNPN and CDR2 SVGIG (reference sequence). DNA for the CDR3: TGTGCCTGGAACCGGGACAGGGATCAGCCCCAGCATTTT. It translates to CAWNRDRDQPQHF.

The chain recombines TRBV11-2 with TRBJ1-2; D unclear. Germline loops: CDR1 SGHAT, CDR2 FQNNGV. The V end lost 0 bases, the J end lost 6 bases, and 17 bases lay between the germline ends. The CDR3 sequence is 16 residues long. CDR3: CASSLDFAGSLNGYTF. Here the CDR3 DNA reads TGTGCCAGCAGCTTAGATTTCGCAGGTTCGCTGAATGGCTACACCTTC.

This chain connects TRBV13 to TRBJ2-7; perhaps TRBD2 as D (6 bases). Deletions cut 3 bases from V and 0 bases from J, with 9 bases between. The CDR3 runs 14 residues. Germline CDR1 reads PRHDT; CDR2 reads FYEKMQ (reference sequence). CDR3: CASSLRRGSYEQYF. CDR3 DNA: TGTGCCAGCAGCTTGAGGAGGGGCTCCTACGAGCAGTACTTC.

This clone appeared a few times. The sample carries other DNA sequences with the same CDR3. This chain connects TRBV30 to TRBJ1-2; D is perhaps TRBD1 (5 bases). Trimming removed 0 bases from V and 5 bases from J, with 10 bases in between. The CDR3 spans 13 residues. Germline CDR1 is GTSNPN and CDR2 is SVGIG (reference sequence). The CDR3 DNA sequence: TGTGCCTGGAGTGTCCAGGGCCCTTATGGCTACACCTTC. This translates into CAWSVQGPYGYTF.

This clone occurred once. V gene TRBV6-1 combines with J gene TRBJ1-1; the match to TRBD1 covers 9 bases. In germline, CDR1 is MNHNS, CDR2 SASEGT. CDR3 length: 13 amino acids. Germline trimming cut 6 bases from V and 5 bases from J; bases unmatched to any gene: 4. The CDR3 region is CASSRQGVTEAFF. CDR3 bases: TGTGCCAGCAGCCGACAGGGGGTTACTGAAGCTTTCTTT.

V is TRBV6-5 and J is TRBJ1-6; D gene ambiguous. The CDR3 sequence is 13 residues long. V lost 2 bases, J lost 6 bases, and 5 bases lay in between. Germline CDR1 reads MNHEY; CDR2 reads SVGAGI. This CDR3 reads CASSYRVNSPLHF. The DNA of the CDR3 is TGTGCCAGCAGTTACCGTGTTAATTCACCCCTCCACTTT.

The rearrangement joins TRBV6-1 to TRBJ1-3; 9 nucleotides line up with TRBD1. Per the germline V gene, CDR1 is MNHNS and CDR2 is SASEGT. Trimming removed 4 bases from V and 9 bases from J; junction bases left unmatched: 13. The CDR3 loop spans 16 amino acids. CDR3 in amino acids: CASSGQLGTGRSTIYF. The CDR3 bases are TGTGCCAGCAGTGGACAGCTTGGGACAGGGAGGAGCACCATATATTTT.

The chain combines TRBV5-1 with TRBJ1-1; 7 positions agree with TRBD1. V trimming: 4 bases; J trimming: 3 bases; junction bases outside the gene matches: 6. Germline values: CDR1 SGHRS, CDR2 YFSETQ. This CDR3 has 14 residues. CDR3 sequence: CASSPRQGYTEAFF. The CDR3 coding sequence is TGCGCCAGCAGCCCCCGACAGGGATACACTGAAGCTTTCTTT.

This chain connects TRBV13 to TRBJ1-2; D remains ambiguous. The CDR3 loop spans 14 amino acids. CDR1 and CDR2 (germline): PRHDT, FYEKMQ (reference sequence). V lost 5 bases, J lost 8 bases, and 18 bases lay in between. CDR3 residues: CASSKQQLPGGYTF. In nucleotides, the CDR3 is TGTGCCAGCAGCAAACAACAACTCCCGGGAGGCTACACCTTC.

This chain connects TRBV5-1 to TRBJ1-2, with a possible D match to TRBD1 (6 bases). V was cut by 4 bases and J by 6 bases, with 16 bases left in between. The germline gives CDR1 SGHRS, CDR2 YFSETQ. The CDR3 totals 14 residues. CDR3 protein: CASSVASGANGYTF. The CDR3, as DNA: TGCGCCAGCAGCGTGGCGTCGGGGGCGAATGGCTACACCTTC. Full variable domain (rest looked up from reference TRBV5-1 and TRBJ1-2): KAGVTQTPRYLIKTRGQQVTLSCSPISGHRSVSWYQQTPGQGLQFLFEYFSETQRNKGNFPGRFSGRQFSNSRSEMNVSTLELGDSALYLCASSVASGANGYTFGSGTRLTVV.

In this sample, this clone turned up once. This chain connects TRBV5-1 to TRBJ2-5, with a possible D match to TRBD1 (6 bases). Germline V lookup: CDR1 SGHRS, CDR2 YFSETQ. CDR3 length: 15 amino acids. V was pared by 4 bases and J by 5 bases, with 18 bases between. The CDR3, as DNA: TGCGCCAGCAGCCTATCCCCAGGGGTTCGGGAGACCCAGTACTTC. Protein: CASSLSPGVRETQYF.

This sequence joins TRBV5-1 and TRBJ2-3; TRBD2 matches 12 bases. CDR1 is SGHRS and CDR2 is YFSETQ in the germline V gene. The CDR3 length is 16 residues. The J segment lost 2 bases and the V segment lost 3 bases, leaving 4 bases of the junction unmatched. CDR3 sequence: CASSSGLAGFTDTQYF. The CDR3 coding sequence is TGCGCCAGCAGCTCCGGACTAGCGGGGTTCACAGATACGCAGTATTTT.

V gene TRBV10-2 combines with J gene TRBJ1-5; D is perhaps TRBD1 (5 bases). The CDR3 runs 15 residues. Germline V gene sequence: CDR1 WSHSY, CDR2 SAAADI. The V end lost 7 bases, the J end lost 5 bases, and 18 bases lay between the germline ends. The CDR3: CASTELGVTDQPQHF. CDR3 DNA: TGCGCCAGCACCGAATTAGGGGTTACGGATCAGCCCCAGCATTTT.

V gene TRBV30 combines with J gene TRBJ2-2, with a possible D match to TRBD1 (5 bases). The V end was cut by 5 bases, the J end by 4 bases, with 11 bases between. This CDR3 comprises 13 residues. Germline V gene lookup returns CDR1 GTSNPN and CDR2 SVGIG (reference sequence). Written as DNA, the CDR3 is TGTGCCTGGGGCCAGGGCCCCACCGGGGAGCTGTTTTTT. The encoded protein is CAWGQGPTGELFF.

The chain joins TRBV5-8 to TRBJ2-2; D is uncertain. The CDR3 is made up of 13 amino acids. V was trimmed by 0 bases and J by 6 bases, leaving 6 bases between them. Germline values: CDR1 SGHTS, CDR2 YDEGEE. CDR3 in DNA: TGTGCCAGCAGCTTGGTACACCCCGGGGAGCTGTTTTTT. Amino acids: CASSLVHPGELFF.

The chain couples TRBV7-2 to TRBJ1-2, with a possible D match to TRBD1 (5 bases). This CDR3 contains 13 residues. Trimming cost V 6 bases and J 9 bases, with 17 bases left between them. The germline V gene encodes CDR1 SGHTA and CDR2 FQGNSA. The CDR3 coding sequence is TGTGCCAGCAGACCTGACAGTGACTTAAGCTACACCTTC. Residues: CASRPDSDLSYTF.

The rearrangement joins TRBV9 to TRBJ2-1; 12 bases align to TRBD2. Unmatched junction bases numbered 3, after V lost 3 bases and J lost 5 bases. Germline V gives CDR1 SGDLS, CDR2 YYNGEE. The CDR3 has 15 amino acids. CDR3 loop: CASSGRLAGDNEQFF. The DNA for the CDR3 is TGTGCCAGCAGCGGCCGACTAGCGGGGGACAATGAGCAGTTCTTC. Complete variable domain (other parts from reference TRBV9 and TRBJ2-1): DSGVTQTPKHLITATGQRVTLRCSPRSGDLSVYWYQQSLDQGLQFLIQYYNGEERAKGNILERFSAQQFPDLHSELNLSSLELGDSALYFCASSGRLAGDNEQFFGPGTRLTVL.

As regards this clone: One end of the junction is discordant with germline, which a read error may explain. The rearrangement uses TRBV4-1 and TRBJ2-5, with D perhaps being TRBD1 or TRBD2 (5 bases each). Germline-derived CDR1 and CDR2 are MGHRA and YSYEKL. The CDR3 is 15 amino acids. CDR3 protein: CASSQTDRDQGTQYF. The CDR3 DNA reads TGCGCCAGCAGCCAGACGGACCGGGACCAAGGGACCCAGTACTTC.